This TCR beta chain originates from a study of OX40 agonist ivuxolimab in advanced cancers. Across the whole study: With ivuxolimab, an agonistic anti-OX40 (CD134) antibody, patients were treated. While on treatment, patients had intravenous ivuxolimab at 0.01 to 10 mg/kg every 2 weeks. Overall study findings and caveats: CD4+ and CD8+ blood T cells expanded clonally by week 6 at 0.1 to 3.0 mg/kg. The mean number of expanded clones was higher in CD8+ T cells than in CD4+.

Using immunoSEQ multiplex PCR, the repertoire was profiled, and TCRdb retains in-frame clones only, with some absent. The table shows roughly 100,000 clones, with roughly nine tenths occurring only once. Germline lookup yields CDR1 ENHRY and CDR2 SYGVKD. The CDR3 spans 12 residues. V was cut by 11 bases and J by 2 bases, with 10 bases left in between. This clone turned up a few times. What it recognizes is unknown. The chain carries TRBV10-3 and TRBJ1-5; D is unresolved. Sequencing used CD4+ or CD8+ T cells sorted from blood, obtained in a trial of the OX40 agonist ivuxolimab. The source of this sequence is an adult with an advanced solid tumor such as melanoma, head and neck, liver or kidney cancer. The CDR3 sequence: CAGGSGNQPQHF. The CDR3 nucleotides read TGTGCCGGAGGCTCGGGCAATCAGCCCCAGCATTTT.